This T cell receptor (beta chain) was found in a study of blood T cell repertoires in COVID-19. Authors' analysis steps: Using reference gene primer amplification, nucleated cell counts were estimated. Clones were sequenced by immunoSEQ multiplex PCR, and TCRdb holds only the in-frame ones, with some missing. The V and J calls and clone size are taken from that table; D and trimming were inferred from the DNA. The table shows around 300,000 clones, with roughly 87% occurring only once. This CDR3 is built from 16 residues. Per the germline V gene, CDR1 is KGHDR and CDR2 is SFDVKD. The J segment lost 11 bases and the V segment lost 3 bases, leaving 14 bases of the junction unmatched.

The source of this sequence is a woman aged 30 to 39 who had recovered from COVID-19. The gene calls are TRBV24-1 and TRBJ2-1; 8 bases map to TRBD1. The sample taken for sequencing was PBMCs or T cells enriched from blood (not recorded which). The CDR3 region is CATSDLAGQGTPKQFF. Written as DNA, the CDR3 is TGTGCCACCAGTGATCTGGCCGGACAGGGAACCCCTAAGCAGTTCTTC.